Following are 31 T cell receptor beta chains from one sample sequenced in a study of blood T cell repertoires in COVID-19. Clones were sequenced by immunoSEQ multiplex PCR, and TCRdb holds only the in-frame ones, with some missing. The data hold around 81,000 clones, with 88% observed a single time. Sequenced: peripheral blood. These receptors all stem from a man between 65 and 85 years old with acute or convalescent COVID-19.

This chain links TRBV28 with TRBJ2-1; 10 nucleotides match TRBD2. Per the germline V gene, CDR1 is MDHEN and CDR2 is SYDVKM. Trimming took 6 bases from V and 5 from J; bases not matched to a gene: 7. The CDR3 totals 15 residues. DNA for the CDR3: TGTGCCAGCAGCATACTAGCGGGGCTCAACAATGAGCAGTTCTTC. Its protein product is CASSILAGLNNEQFF.

The chain uses TRBV6-6 and TRBJ1-4; perhaps TRBD1 as D (6 bases). This CDR3 spans 15 amino acids. From germline, CDR1 is MNHNY and CDR2 SVGAGI (reference sequence). The V end lost 5 bases, the J end lost 5 bases, and 15 bases lay between the germline ends. Here the CDR3 DNA reads TGTGCCAGCAGTCCCCGGGACACGAGCAATGAAAAACTGTTTTTT. This codes for CASSPRDTSNEKLFF.

This clone was observed once. The J gene is TRBJ1-2, the V gene TRBV3-1 (or the pseudogene TRBV3-2); TRBD1 aligns across 8 bases. Germline CDR1 is LGHDT and CDR2 is YNNKEL (reference sequence). The CDR3 has 17 residues. Trimming removed 1 base from V and 12 bases from J; junction bases left unmatched: 19. The CDR3 coding sequence is TGTGCCAGCAGCCAAGTCCCAAACACCGGGACAGGCACGGTTAACACCTTC. Its protein is CASSQVPNTGTGTVNTF.

V usage is TRBV5-4 and J usage is TRBJ2-3; no clear D gene. The CDR3 has 15 amino acids. Germline CDR1 and CDR2: SGHNT and YYREEE (reference sequence). The V gene lost 0 bases and the J gene lost 4 bases, with 12 bases spanning the gap. The CDR3 protein is CASSLDPNRPDTQYF. The CDR3, as DNA: TGTGCCAGCAGCTTGGACCCTAACCGCCCAGATACGCAGTATTTT.

The chain is built from TRBV6-6 and TRBJ1-5; possible D gene TRBD1, 5 bases. Germline loops: CDR1 MNHNY, CDR2 SVGAGI (reference sequence). The V end was cut by 2 bases, the J end by 6 bases, with 8 bases between. The CDR3 has 13 residues. CDR3 DNA: TGTGCCAGCAGTTACGGGGGGACTCAGCCCCAGCATTTT. This codes for CASSYGGTQPQHF.

This chain links TRBV5-1 with TRBJ2-1; 10 positions agree with TRBD2. This CDR3 region has 15 residues. Per germline, CDR1 SGHRS and CDR2 YFSETQ. V lost 0 bases, J lost 5 bases, and 2 bases stayed unmatched. The CDR3 sequence: CASSLEAGGNNEQFF. For the CDR3, the DNA is TGCGCCAGCAGCTTGGAAGCGGGAGGGAACAATGAGCAGTTCTTC.

V usage is TRBV28 and J usage is TRBJ2-1, with D maybe TRBD2 (5 bases). Germline V gives CDR1 MDHEN, CDR2 SYDVKM. The CDR3 is 14 residues long. The V end was cut by 8 bases, the J end by 5 bases, with 16 bases between. The CDR3, as DNA: TGTGCCAGCCAACCTCCCGGGAAGGACAATGAGCAGTTCTTC. It translates to CASQPPGKDNEQFF.

The gene calls are TRBV5-1 and TRBJ2-7; 7 nucleotides match TRBD1. The junction had 3 bases not matched to a gene; V was cut back by 4 bases and J by 5 bases. Germline CDR1 reads SGHRS; CDR2 reads YFSETQ. The CDR3 runs to 12 residues. This CDR3 is CASSPTGDEQYF. In DNA form, the CDR3 reads TGCGCCAGCAGCCCAACAGGGGACGAGCAGTACTTC.

The chain uses TRBV2 and TRBJ2-4; 9 bases match TRBD2. CDR3 length: 14 residues. J lost 6 bases, V lost 8 bases, and 8 bases had no gene match. Germline CDR1 and CDR2: SNHLY and FYNNEI. CDR3 DNA sequence: TGTGCCAGCGGTACGCGGGAGGGCGGAAACATTCAGTACTTC. Encoded protein: CASGTREGGNIQYF.

This clone was seen once. The chain couples TRBV5-6 to TRBJ1-2, with D possibly being TRBD1 (5 bases). CDR1 is SGHDT and CDR2 is YYEEEE in the germline V gene. The CDR3 is 15 residues long. Trimming shortened V by 4 bases and J by 1 base, and 14 bases separated the two germline ends. This chain's CDR3 is CASSPDSLDNYGYTF. The CDR3 coding sequence is TGTGCCAGCAGCCCCGACAGTTTGGATAACTATGGCTACACCTTC.

This clone was found once. This sequence joins TRBV28 and TRBJ2-1; TRBD2 matches at 10 bases. Germline V gene data show CDR1 as MDHEN and CDR2 as SYDVKM. This CDR3 has 15 residues. The V segment lost 2 bases and the J segment 3 bases; nucleotides outside the gene matches: 1. CDR3 sequence: CASSLLAGVYNEQFF. The CDR3, as DNA: TGTGCCAGCAGTTTACTAGCGGGGGTCTACAATGAGCAGTTCTTC.

The CDR3 nucleotides are TGTGCCAGCAGTGAAAGAAGGGGCCGGCGCAATCAGCCCCAGCATTTT. It specifies CASSERRGRRNQPQHF. The chain links TRBV6-1 to TRBJ1-5; D might be TRBD1 (5 bases). V was clipped by 2 bases and J by 2 bases, with 13 bases between them. The CDR3 sequence is 16 residues long. The germline gives CDR1 MNHNS, CDR2 SASEGT.

The chain has TRBV4-1 and TRBJ2-6, with TRBD1 identical over 9 bases. Germline V gives CDR1 MGHRA, CDR2 YSYEKL. The CDR3 has 18 residues. Losses at the gene ends were 1 base for V and 2 bases for J; bases not matched to a gene: 6. Written as DNA, the CDR3 is TGCGCCAGCAGCCAAGCACTAACAGGGGGCCCTGGGGCCAACGTCCTGACTTTC. Translating it yields CASSQALTGGPGANVLTF.

CDR3 in DNA: TGTGCCAGCAGCCCTCCCGGGGGTACGTTTCAGCCCCAGCATTTT. The encoded protein is CASSPPGGTFQPQHF. The chain couples TRBV5-8 to TRBJ1-5, with D perhaps TRBD1 (5 bases). Germline CDR1 and CDR2: SGHTS and YDEGEE. V shed 4 bases and J shed 6 bases, with 17 bases lying between them. The CDR3 is 15 amino acids. Full variable domain (outside the CDR3, taken from reference TRBV5-8 and TRBJ1-5): EAGVTQSPTHLIKTRGQQATLRCSPISGHTSVYWYQQALGLGLQFLLWYDEGEERNRGNFPPRFSGRQFPNYSSELNVNALELEDSALYLCASSPPGGTFQPQHFGDGTRLSIL.

This rearrangement joins TRBV6-6 to TRBJ1-6; D gene ambiguous. V was clipped by 3 bases and J by 9 bases, with 15 bases between them. The CDR3 totals 15 residues. Per germline, CDR1 MNHNY and CDR2 SVGAGI (reference sequence). CDR3 protein: CASSYTLEGGSPLHF. CDR3 bases: TGTGCCAGCAGTTATACCCTGGAGGGCGGTTCACCCCTCCACTTT.

The V call is TRBV10-2, the J call TRBJ2-7; TRBD1 aligns across 8 bases. The CDR3 runs to 17 residues. The V gene's germline CDR1 is WSHSY and CDR2 SAAADI. With 2 bases clipped from V and 3 bases from J, the junction kept 12 bases outside the gene matches. The CDR3 nucleotides read TGCGCCAGCAGTGAGCGTCGAGACAGGGGAGTTGGCTACGAGCAGTACTTC. It encodes CASSERRDRGVGYEQYF.

The V and J genes are TRBV7-2 and TRBJ2-7, with TRBD1 matching over 9 bases. The CDR3 covers 15 residues. V was clipped by 5 bases and J by 2 bases; unmatched bases: 7. Germline loops: CDR1 SGHTA, CDR2 FQGNSA. CDR3 nucleotide sequence: TGTGCCAGCAGCGCCAGACAGGGGGTTACCTACGAGCAGTACTTC. This translates into CASSARQGVTYEQYF.

Remarks on this clone: The sample holds other DNA sequences that translate to the same CDR3. This chain links TRBV18 with TRBJ2-3; perhaps TRBD2 as D (6 bases). Per germline, CDR1 KGHSH and CDR2 LQKENI. V was cut by 3 bases and J by 2 bases, with 12 bases left in between. This CDR3 region has 15 residues. CDR3 amino acids: CASSPPGLNTDTQYF. CDR3 nucleotides: TGTGCCAGCTCACCCCCGGGACTGAACACAGATACGCAGTATTTT.

The CDR3 reads CASSDLAGPPSIQYF. The CDR3 region has the DNA TGTGCCAGCAGTGATCTAGCGGGGCCCCCAAGCATTCAGTACTTC. The V gene is TRBV6-4, the J gene TRBJ2-4, with TRBD2 matching 9 bases. From germline, CDR1 is MRHNA and CDR2 SNTAGT. The CDR3 contains 15 residues. V shed 3 bases and J 9 bases; nucleotides not matched to a gene: 9.

This clone was counted a single time. The V and J genes are TRBV6-2 or TRBV6-3 and TRBJ2-1, with 11 positions matching TRBD2. Germline assignment: CDR1 MNHEY and CDR2 SVGEGT. The CDR3 extends over 15 amino acids. The V gene end was trimmed by 6 bases and the J gene end by 4 bases; junction bases not matched to a gene: 5. The CDR3 DNA is TGTGCCAGCAGCACGGGACTAGCGGTTTACAATGAGCAGTTCTTC. This encodes CASSTGLAVYNEQFF.

This rearrangement joins TRBV7-9 to TRBJ2-7; D may be TRBD2 (6 bases). The length of the CDR3 is 14 residues. V lost 4 bases and J lost 2, with 12 bases in between. Germline-derived CDR1 and CDR2 are SEHNR and FQNEAQ (reference sequence). CDR3 sequence reads: CASSSGGGPYEQYF. The CDR3 nucleotides read TGTGCCAGCAGCTCTGGTGGAGGGCCCTACGAGCAGTACTTC.

V is TRBV11-2 and J is TRBJ2-1, with 7 nucleotides matching TRBD2. The ends lost 1 base at V and 3 bases at J; junction bases unmatched: 9. From germline, CDR1 is SGHAT and CDR2 FQNNGV. The CDR3 runs 17 residues. In DNA form, the CDR3 reads TGTGCCAGCAGCTTAGGAGTTGGGGGACTAAGCTACAATGAGCAGTTCTTC. It yields the protein CASSLGVGGLSYNEQFF.

V usage is TRBV11-2 and J usage is TRBJ2-7; TRBD1 aligns across 7 bases. The CDR3 loop spans 15 amino acids. V lost 0 bases to trimming and J lost 2 bases; unmatched junction nucleotides: 4. The V gene's germline CDR1 is SGHAT and CDR2 FQNNGV. DNA of the CDR3: TGTGCCAGCAGCTTAGACGGACAGGCCACCTACGAGCAGTACTTC. Translating gives CASSLDGQATYEQYF.

In its sample, this clone was seen a few times. As DNA, the CDR3 is TGTGCCAGCAGCTGGGGGTACAACAGGGGAGCTAACTATGGCTACACCTTC. Translated, it gives CASSWGYNRGANYGYTF. The chain combines TRBV2 with TRBJ1-2; 7 bases fit TRBD1. Germline V gene sequence: CDR1 SNHLY, CDR2 FYNNEI. Losses at the gene ends were 6 bases for V and 0 bases for J; bases not matched to a gene: 13. CDR3 size: 17 residues.

The V call is TRBV7-9, the J call TRBJ2-7, with a weak D call TRBD1 (6 bases). Trimming took off 7 bases at V and 0 bases at J, with 13 bases between the two ends. The CDR3 is made up of 14 amino acids. Germline lookup yields CDR1 SEHNR and CDR2 FQNEAQ (reference sequence). The CDR3 protein is CASNLGQSSYEQYF. In DNA form, the CDR3 reads TGTGCCAGCAACCTAGGACAGAGCTCCTACGAGCAGTACTTC.

The gene calls are TRBV5-1 and TRBJ2-1; 8 bases match TRBD2. This CDR3 has 16 amino acids. Germline V gene sequence: CDR1 SGHRS, CDR2 YFSETQ. J gave up 5 bases and V 0 bases, and 7 bases lay outside the gene matches. The CDR3 sequence: CASSLGVVGLDNEQFF. The CDR3, as DNA: TGCGCCAGCAGCTTGGGGGTCGTGGGACTAGACAATGAGCAGTTCTTC.

The chain joins TRBV4-3 to TRBJ2-3; 7 positions match TRBD2. Germline V gene data show CDR1 as LGHNA and CDR2 as YSLEER. V lost 4 bases, J lost 4 bases, and 5 bases stayed unmatched. CDR3 length: 14 amino acids. CDR3 in DNA: TGCGCCAGCAGCCGGGACTATTTCTCAGATACGCAGTATTTT. Its protein product is CASSRDYFSDTQYF.

The rearrangement uses TRBV19 and TRBJ1-6; possibly TRBD1 for D (6 bases). V lost 3 bases, J lost 8 bases, and 14 bases lay in between. Germline V gene data show CDR1 as LNHDA and CDR2 as SQIVND (reference sequence). This CDR3 is 15 amino acids long. CDR3 protein: CASSIENRADSPLHF. For the CDR3, the DNA is TGTGCCAGTAGTATTGAGAACAGGGCGGATTCACCCCTCCACTTT.

This chain connects TRBV9 to TRBJ2-1; 7 positions match TRBD2. J gave up 4 bases and V 0 bases, and 4 bases lay outside the gene matches. This CDR3 is built from 15 residues. Per the germline V gene, CDR1 is SGDLS and CDR2 is YYNGEE. The DNA for the CDR3 is TGTGCCAGCAGCGTAGCCGGGGGGAATTACAATGAGCAGTTCTTC. Residues: CASSVAGGNYNEQFF.

This clone was seen only once. The chain is built from TRBV6-7 and TRBJ2-7; 8 bases fit TRBD1. TRBV6-7 is designated an ORF whose function remains uncertain. The CDR3 totals 16 residues. Trimming took 5 bases from V and 0 from J; bases not matched to a gene: 9. CDR3 sequence reads: CASSEYRDRSSYEQYF. The CDR3 DNA reads TGTGCCAGCAGTGAGTACCGGGACAGGTCCTCCTACGAGCAGTACTTC.

The chain couples TRBV27 to TRBJ1-1, with 10 bases that match TRBD1. Germline V CDR1 and CDR2: MNHEY, SMNVEV (reference sequence). J lost 5 bases, V lost 6 bases, and 6 bases had no gene match. This CDR3 has 14 amino acids. CDR3 nucleotide sequence: TGTGCCAGCAGCAACCAGGACAGGGGGACTGAAGCTTTCTTT. Protein sequence: CASSNQDRGTEAFF.